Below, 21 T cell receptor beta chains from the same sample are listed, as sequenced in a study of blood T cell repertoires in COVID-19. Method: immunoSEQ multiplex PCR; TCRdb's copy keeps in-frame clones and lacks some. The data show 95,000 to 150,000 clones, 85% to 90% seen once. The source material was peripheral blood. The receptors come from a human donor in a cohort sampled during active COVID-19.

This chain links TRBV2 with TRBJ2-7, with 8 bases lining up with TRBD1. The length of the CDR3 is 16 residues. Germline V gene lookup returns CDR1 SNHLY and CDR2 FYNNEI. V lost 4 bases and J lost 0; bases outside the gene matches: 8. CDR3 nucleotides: TGTGCCAGCAGTGCCGTAGCGACAGGGGTCTCCTACGAGCAGTACTTC. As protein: CASSAVATGVSYEQYF.

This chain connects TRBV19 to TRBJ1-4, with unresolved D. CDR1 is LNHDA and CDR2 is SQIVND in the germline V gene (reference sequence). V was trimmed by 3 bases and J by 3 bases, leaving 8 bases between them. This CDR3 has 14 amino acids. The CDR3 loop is CASSMKQPNEKLFF. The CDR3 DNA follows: TGTGCCAGTAGTATGAAACAGCCTAATGAAAAACTGTTTTTT.

The CDR3 here is CASSPQWLNTEAFF. The CDR3 nucleotides are TGTGCCAGCTCACCCCAGTGGTTGAACACTGAAGCTTTCTTT. The V gene is TRBV18, the J gene TRBJ1-1; D is uncertain. This CDR3 spans 14 amino acids. Germline V gene data show CDR1 as KGHSH and CDR2 as LQKENI. Trimming cost V 3 bases and J 0 bases, with 8 bases left between them.

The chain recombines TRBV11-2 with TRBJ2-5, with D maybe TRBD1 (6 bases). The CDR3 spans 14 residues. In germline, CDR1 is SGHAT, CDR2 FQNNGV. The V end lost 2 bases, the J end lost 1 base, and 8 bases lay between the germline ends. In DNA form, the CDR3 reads TGTGCCAGCAGCTTAAGGGGGTTCCAAGAGACCCAGTACTTC. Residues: CASSLRGFQETQYF. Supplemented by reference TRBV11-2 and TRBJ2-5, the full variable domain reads EAGVAQSPRYKIIEKRQSVAFWCNPISGHATLYWYQQILGQGPKLLIQFQNNGVVDDSQLPKDRFSAERLKGVDSTLKIQPAKLEDSAVYLCASSLRGFQETQYFGPGTRLLVL.

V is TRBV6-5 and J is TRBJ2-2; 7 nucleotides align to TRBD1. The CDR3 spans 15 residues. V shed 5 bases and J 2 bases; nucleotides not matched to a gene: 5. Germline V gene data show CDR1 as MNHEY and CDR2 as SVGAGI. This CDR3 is CASSPGTANTGELFF. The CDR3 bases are TGTGCCAGCAGTCCCGGGACAGCAAACACCGGGGAGCTGTTTTTT.

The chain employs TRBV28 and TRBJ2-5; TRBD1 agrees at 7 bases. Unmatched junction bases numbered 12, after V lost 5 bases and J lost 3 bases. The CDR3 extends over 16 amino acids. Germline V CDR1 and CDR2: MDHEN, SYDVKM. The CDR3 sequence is CASSIRDSPSKETQYF. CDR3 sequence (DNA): TGTGCCAGCAGTATCCGGGACAGCCCTAGTAAAGAGACCCAGTACTTC. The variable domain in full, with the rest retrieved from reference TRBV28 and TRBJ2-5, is DVKVTQSSRYLVKRTGEKVFLECVQDMDHENMFWYRQDPGLGLRLIYFSYDVKMKEKGDIPEGYSVSREKKERFSLILESASTNQTSMYLCASSIRDSPSKETQYFGPGTRLLVL.

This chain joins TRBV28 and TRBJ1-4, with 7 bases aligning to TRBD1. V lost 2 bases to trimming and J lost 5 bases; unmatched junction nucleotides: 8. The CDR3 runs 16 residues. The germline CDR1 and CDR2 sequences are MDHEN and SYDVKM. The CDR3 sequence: CASSLNGRGMNEKLFF. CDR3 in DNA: TGTGCCAGCAGTTTAAATGGCAGGGGGATGAATGAAAAACTGTTTTTT. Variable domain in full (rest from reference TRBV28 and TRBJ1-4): DVKVTQSSRYLVKRTGEKVFLECVQDMDHENMFWYRQDPGLGLRLIYFSYDVKMKEKGDIPEGYSVSREKKERFSLILESASTNQTSMYLCASSLNGRGMNEKLFFGSGTQLSVL.

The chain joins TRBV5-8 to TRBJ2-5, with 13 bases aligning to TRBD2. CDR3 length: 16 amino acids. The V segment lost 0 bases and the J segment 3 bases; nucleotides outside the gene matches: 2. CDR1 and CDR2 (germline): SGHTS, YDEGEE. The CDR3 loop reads CASSLGLAGGEETQYF. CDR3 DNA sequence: TGTGCCAGCAGCTTGGGACTAGCGGGAGGCGAAGAGACCCAGTACTTC.

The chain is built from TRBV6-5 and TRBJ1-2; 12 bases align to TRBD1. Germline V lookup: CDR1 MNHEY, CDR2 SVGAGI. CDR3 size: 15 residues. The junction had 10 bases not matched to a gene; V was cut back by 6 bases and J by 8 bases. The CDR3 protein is CASRPSGQGARGYTF. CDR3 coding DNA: TGTGCCAGCAGGCCCTCGGGACAGGGGGCACGGGGCTACACCTTC.

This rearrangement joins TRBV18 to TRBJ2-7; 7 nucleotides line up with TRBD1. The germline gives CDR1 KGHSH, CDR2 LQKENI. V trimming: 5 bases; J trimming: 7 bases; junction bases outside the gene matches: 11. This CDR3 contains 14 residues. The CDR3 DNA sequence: TGTGCCAGCTCAAGGACAGGTAAGGACGAAGAGCAGTACTTC. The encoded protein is CASSRTGKDEEQYF. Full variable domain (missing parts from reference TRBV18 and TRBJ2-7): NAGVMQNPRHLVRRRGQEARLRCSPMKGHSHVYWYRQLPEEGLKFMVYLQKENIIDESGMPKERFSAEFPKEGPSILRIQQVVRGDSAAYFCASSRTGKDEEQYFGPGTRLTVT.

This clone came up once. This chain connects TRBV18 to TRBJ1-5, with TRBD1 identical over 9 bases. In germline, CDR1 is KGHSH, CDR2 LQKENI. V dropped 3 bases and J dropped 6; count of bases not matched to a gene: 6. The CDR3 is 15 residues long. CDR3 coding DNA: TGTGCCAGCTCACCGGCCCCGGGACAGGGTCAGCCCCAGCATTTT. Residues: CASSPAPGQGQPQHF.

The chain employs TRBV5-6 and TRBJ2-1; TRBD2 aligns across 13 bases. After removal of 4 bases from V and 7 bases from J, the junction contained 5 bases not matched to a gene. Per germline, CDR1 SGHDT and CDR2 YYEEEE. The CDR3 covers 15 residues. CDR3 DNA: TGTGCCAGCAGCCCTACTAGCGGGGGGGTTAATGAGCAGTTCTTC. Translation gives CASSPTSGGVNEQFF.

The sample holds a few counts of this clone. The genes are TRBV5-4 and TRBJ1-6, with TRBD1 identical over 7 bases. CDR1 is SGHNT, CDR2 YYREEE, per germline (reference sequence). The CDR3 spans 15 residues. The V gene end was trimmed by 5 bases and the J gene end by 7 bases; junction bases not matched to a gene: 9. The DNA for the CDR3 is TGTGCCAGCAGTTTCGAGGGACAGCGAAATTCACCCCTCCACTTT. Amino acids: CASSFEGQRNSPLHF. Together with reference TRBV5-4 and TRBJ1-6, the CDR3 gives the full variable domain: ETGVTQSPTHLIKTRGQQVTLRCSSQSGHNTVSWYQQALGQGPQFIFQYYREEENGRGNFPPRFSGLQFPNYSSELNVNALELDDSALYLCASSFEGQRNSPLHFGNGTRLTVT.

CDR3 nucleotides: TGTGCCACCCGGGGGGGTAGGGGCAATCAGCCCCAGCATTTT. As protein: CATRGGRGNQPQHF. The gene calls are TRBV2 and TRBJ1-5; perhaps TRBD1 as D (5 bases). With 10 bases removed from V and 2 bases from J, the gap between germline ends came to 15 bases. Germline V gives CDR1 SNHLY, CDR2 FYNNEI. This CDR3 has 14 residues.

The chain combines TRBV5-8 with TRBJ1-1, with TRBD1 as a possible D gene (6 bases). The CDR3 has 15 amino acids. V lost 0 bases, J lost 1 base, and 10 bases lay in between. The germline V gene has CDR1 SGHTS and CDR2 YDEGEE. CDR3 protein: CASSLGDRKNTEAFF. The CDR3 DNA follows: TGTGCCAGCAGCTTGGGAGACAGGAAGAACACTGAAGCTTTCTTT. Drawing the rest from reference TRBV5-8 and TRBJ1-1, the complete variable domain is EAGVTQSPTHLIKTRGQQATLRCSPISGHTSVYWYQQALGLGLQFLLWYDEGEERNRGNFPPRFSGRQFPNYSSELNVNALELEDSALYLCASSLGDRKNTEAFFGQGTRLTVV.

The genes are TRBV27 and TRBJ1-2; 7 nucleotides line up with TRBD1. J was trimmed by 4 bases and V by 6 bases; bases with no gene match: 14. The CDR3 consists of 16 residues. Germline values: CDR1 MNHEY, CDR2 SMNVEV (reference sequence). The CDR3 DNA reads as TGTGCCAGCAGAGCAGACAGGGTTACGGCCTTCTATGGCTACACCTTC. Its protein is CASRADRVTAFYGYTF.

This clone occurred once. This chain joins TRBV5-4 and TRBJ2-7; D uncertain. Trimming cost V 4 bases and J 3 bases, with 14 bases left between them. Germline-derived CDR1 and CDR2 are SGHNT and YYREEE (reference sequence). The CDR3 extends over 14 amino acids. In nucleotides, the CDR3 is TGTGCCAGCAGCCCGGGTGGTAGCATCTACGAGCAGTACTTC. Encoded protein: CASSPGGSIYEQYF.

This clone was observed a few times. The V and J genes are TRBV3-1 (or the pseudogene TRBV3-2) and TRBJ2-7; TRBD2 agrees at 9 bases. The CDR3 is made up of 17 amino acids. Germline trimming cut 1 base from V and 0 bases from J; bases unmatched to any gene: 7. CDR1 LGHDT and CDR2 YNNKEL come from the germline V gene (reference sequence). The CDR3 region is CASSQVASGASSYEQYF. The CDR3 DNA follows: TGTGCCAGCAGCCAAGTGGCTAGCGGGGCGAGCTCCTACGAGCAGTACTTC.

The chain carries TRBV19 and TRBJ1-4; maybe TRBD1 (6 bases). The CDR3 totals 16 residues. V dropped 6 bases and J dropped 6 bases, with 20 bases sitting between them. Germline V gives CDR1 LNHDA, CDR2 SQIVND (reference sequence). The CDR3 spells CASRGAIPGSDEKLFF. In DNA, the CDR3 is TGTGCCAGTAGGGGGGCAATCCCTGGGAGTGATGAAAAACTGTTTTTT.

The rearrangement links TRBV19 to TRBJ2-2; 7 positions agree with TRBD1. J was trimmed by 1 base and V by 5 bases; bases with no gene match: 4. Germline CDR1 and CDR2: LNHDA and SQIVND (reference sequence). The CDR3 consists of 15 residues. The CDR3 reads CASSLRTGNTGELFF. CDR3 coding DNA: TGTGCCAGTAGTCTCCGGACAGGGAACACCGGGGAGCTGTTTTTT.

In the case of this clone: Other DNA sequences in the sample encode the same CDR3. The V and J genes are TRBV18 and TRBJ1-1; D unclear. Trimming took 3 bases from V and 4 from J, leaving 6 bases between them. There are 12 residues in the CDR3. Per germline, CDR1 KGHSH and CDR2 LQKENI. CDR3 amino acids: CASSPLSTEAFF. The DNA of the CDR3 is TGTGCCAGCTCACCTTTGAGCACTGAAGCTTTCTTT.